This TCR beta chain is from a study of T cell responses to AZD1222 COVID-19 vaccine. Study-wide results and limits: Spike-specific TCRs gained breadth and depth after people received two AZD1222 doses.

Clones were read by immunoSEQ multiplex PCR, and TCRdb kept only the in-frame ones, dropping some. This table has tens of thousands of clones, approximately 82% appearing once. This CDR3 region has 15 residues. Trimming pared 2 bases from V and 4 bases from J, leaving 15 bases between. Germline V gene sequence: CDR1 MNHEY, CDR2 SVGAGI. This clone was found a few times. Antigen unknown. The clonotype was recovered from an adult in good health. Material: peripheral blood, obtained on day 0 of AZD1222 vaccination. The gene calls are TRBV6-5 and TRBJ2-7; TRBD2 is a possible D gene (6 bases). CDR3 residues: CASSYLAGKGYEQYF. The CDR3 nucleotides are TGTGCCAGCAGTTACCTTGCGGGAAAAGGTTACGAGCAGTACTTC.